The source of this T cell receptor (beta chain) is a study of blood T cell repertoires in COVID-19. Across the study: Acute and convalescent COVID-19 samples came from the United States, Italy and Spain.

Germline V gene lookup returns CDR1 ENHRY and CDR2 SYGVKD. V lost 0 bases to trimming and J lost 2 bases, with 12 bases between them. The CDR3 runs to 16 residues. Donors in Cohort 3 who had recovered were those with two negative PCRs, healthcare professional clearance, or resolution of their symptoms. In the study's own analysis: Amplification of reference gene primers was used by the study to estimate nucleated cell counts. Profiling relied on immunoSEQ multiplex PCR, and the TCRdb table lists in-frame clones only, not all of them. From that table come the V and J calls and clone size; the DNA was used to work out D and trimming. The data hold approximately 300,000 clones, with around nine tenths observed a single time.

Sequenced sample: PBMCs or T cells enriched from blood (not recorded which). The sequence derives from a man aged 55 to 70 who had recovered from COVID-19. The chain carries TRBV10-3 and TRBJ2-3, with a weak D call TRBD2 (6 bases). The CDR3 loop is CAISESGVAATDTQYF. The CDR3 coding sequence is TGTGCCATCAGTGAGTCTGGAGTAGCGGCCACAGATACGCAGTATTTT.